The sequence of this T cell receptor (beta chain) was determined in a study of T-cell reconstitution after alpha-beta-depleted transplantation in children. It was with unique molecular identifiers that the TCRbeta library was prepared. TCRdb recomputed calls from the PCR reads with MiXCR, one row per CDR3 protein. The table includes about 90,000 distinct CDR3 sequences, 15% to 17% detected once. CDR3 length: 14 amino acids. The receptor was isolated from a male patient between 2 and 15 years old who had a stem cell transplant for acute lymphoblastic leukemia, so the T cells may come from the graft donor. This sequence joins TRBV12-3 or TRBV12-4 and TRBJ2-2; D is uncertain. The sample here was PBMCs, mostly from graft donor cells, taken 180 days after TCRalphabeta/CD19-depleted stem cell transplant. DNA for the CDR3: TGTGCAATTCCACGGAATGCGAACACCGGGGAGCTGTTTTTT. Translation gives CAIPRNANTGELFF.